The 22 T cell receptor beta chains below come from one sample, sequenced in a study of T cells after yellow fever vaccination (dated by TCRdb to the late 2010s). Libraries came from 5' RACE. Reads for this sample came from an Illumina NovaSeq 6000. The public reads were run again by TCRdb, first through fastp at Q25 and then through MiXCR, and only productive beta chains were kept. Every CDR3 protein is listed once, alongside the most common genes and DNA of its rows. In all, the sample holds nearly 300,000 distinct CDR3 sequences, and roughly 8.7% of those were seen once. About 3.7% of the sample goes to the ten largest clones. The sample's treatment or condition label, in plain terms: live attenuated yellow fever vaccine strain. The material was CD4+ T cells sorted from PBMCs, obtained 5 days after the yellow fever booster vaccination. All receptors come from a man younger than 35 who received the YFV17D yellow fever vaccine.

This clonotype occurred a few times. This sequence joins TRBV5-1 and TRBJ2-7, with a possible D match to TRBD1 (6 bases). The germline V gene has CDR1 SGHRS and CDR2 YFSETQ. Trimming took off 6 bases at V and 4 bases at J, with 14 bases between the two ends. This CDR3 is built from 13 residues. The CDR3 nucleotides read TGCGCCAGCAACTGGACAGATACTTACGAGCAGTACGTC. Its translation: CASNWTDTYEQYV.

This clonotype occurred a few times. The chain is built from TRBV6-2 or TRBV6-3 and TRBJ2-7; possible D gene TRBD1, 6 bases. The length of the CDR3 is 14 residues. Trimming stripped 4 bases from V and 7 bases from J, with 17 bases between. Germline assignment: CDR1 MNHEY and CDR2 SVGEGT. The CDR3 coding sequence is TGTGCCAGCAGTTCAGGACAGCGGTCTGGGGAGCAGTACTTC. Translation: CASSSGQRSGEQYF.

The sample holds many counts of this clonotype. J is TRBJ2-3 and V is TRBV4-2; D possibly corresponds to TRBD2 (7 bases). CDR3 length: 16 amino acids. V lost 1 base, J lost 4 bases, and 15 bases lay in between. Looked up from germline, CDR1 is LGHNA and CDR2 is YNFKEQ. CDR3 nucleotides: TGTGCCAGCAGCCAAGGGGAGGGGGGAGTAGCAGATACGCAGTATTTT. Protein product: CASSQGEGGVADTQYF.

The table lists this clonotype with a few counts. The chain recombines TRBV5-1 with TRBJ1-1; D might be TRBD1 (6 bases). Germline CDR1 and CDR2: SGHRS and YFSETQ. Trimming cost V 5 bases and J 4 bases, with 18 bases left between them. The CDR3 consists of 15 residues. CDR3 nucleotide sequence: TGCGCCAGCAGTCGGGGGAACAGGGTAACCACTGAAGCTTTCTTT. Its translation is CASSRGNRVTTEAFF. Supplemented by reference TRBV5-1 and TRBJ1-1, the full variable domain reads KAGVTQTPRYLIKTRGQQVTLSCSPISGHRSVSWYQQTPGQGLQFLFEYFSETQRNKGNFPGRFSGRQFSNSRSEMNVSTLELGDSALYLCASSRGNRVTTEAFFGQGTRLTVV.

This chain uses TRBV7-3 with TRBJ1-2; 7 bases map to TRBD1. Germline assignment: CDR1 SGHTA and CDR2 FQGTGA. The CDR3 length is 13 residues. With V trimmed by 1 base and J by 6 bases, 2 bases remained unmatched. CDR3 loop: CASSLKQGHGYTF. Written as DNA, the CDR3 is TGTGCCAGCAGCTTAAAACAGGGGCATGGCTACACCTTC.

This clonotype was observed a handful of times. The rearrangement uses TRBV18 and TRBJ2-3; no definite D call. The length of the CDR3 is 14 residues. V was cut by 3 bases and J by 4 bases, with 11 bases left in between. The germline gives CDR1 KGHSH, CDR2 LQKENI. CDR3 residues: CASSPEGFSDTQYF. In nucleotides, the CDR3 is TGTGCCAGCTCACCCGAAGGGTTCTCAGATACGCAGTATTTT.

The chain employs TRBV27 and TRBJ1-6, with 10 bases lining up with TRBD1. The germline V gene encodes CDR1 MNHEY and CDR2 SMNVEV (reference sequence). V shed 5 bases and J 7 bases; nucleotides not matched to a gene: 5. The CDR3 runs to 15 residues. The CDR3 nucleotides are TGTGCCAGCAGTAGACGACAGGGGGCCAATTCACCCCTCCACTTT. As protein: CASSRRQGANSPLHF.

This clonotype was observed at least ten times. The chain couples TRBV5-1 to TRBJ2-5; D not resolved. CDR1 SGHRS and CDR2 YFSETQ come from the germline V gene. The CDR3 totals 15 residues. V was clipped by 4 bases and J by 4 bases, with 17 bases between them. CDR3 DNA sequence: TGCGCCAGCAGCGCTAATCCCCAAACGCCAGAGACCCAGTACTTC. Encoded protein: CASSANPQTPETQYF.

This clonotype turned up a few times. The V and J genes are TRBV20-1 and TRBJ2-5; possibly TRBD1 for D (6 bases). V was pared by 0 bases and J by 5 bases, with 16 bases between. The CDR3 is 15 residues long. Germline CDR1 reads DFQATT; CDR2 reads SNEGSKA (reference sequence). For the CDR3, the DNA is TGCAGTGCTAGAGACCCGGACAGTCCAGGGGAGACCCAGTACTTC. Amino acid sequence: CSARDPDSPGETQYF.

This clonotype has a count of ten or more. The chain is built from TRBV5-1 and TRBJ1-6; tentative D call: TRBD1 (6 bases). CDR3 size: 14 residues. Germline V gene sequence: CDR1 SGHRS, CDR2 YFSETQ. The ends were cut back, 2 bases at V and 10 bases at J, with 13 bases in the middle. CDR3 DNA: TGCGCCAGCAGCTTACCTACAGGGAACTCACCCCTCCACTTT. Its protein is CASSLPTGNSPLHF.

In this sample, this clonotype turned up a few times. Here the CDR3 reads CASTPGSYNSPLHF. CDR3 nucleotide sequence: TGTGCCAGTACGCCGGGCTCCTATAATTCACCCCTCCACTTT. V usage is TRBV19 and J usage is TRBJ1-6; D uncertain. Germline V gene sequence: CDR1 LNHDA, CDR2 SQIVND (reference sequence). V lost 7 bases and J 0 bases, leaving 7 bases between the germline ends. The CDR3 length is 14 residues.

The chain is built from TRBV5-1 and TRBJ2-2, with unresolved D. The germline gives CDR1 SGHRS, CDR2 YFSETQ. The V end lost 3 bases, the J end lost 4 bases, and 16 bases lay between the germline ends. The CDR3 sequence is 16 residues long. The CDR3 DNA follows: TGCGCCAGCAGCTCCGGGTCCCACGGCACCACCGGGGAGCTGTTTTTT. The encoded protein is CASSSGSHGTTGELFF.

This clonotype was counted a few times. The CDR3 is CASSPSGARGYTF. The CDR3 bases are TGTGCCAGCAGTCCTAGTGGGGCCCGTGGCTACACCTTC. The chain has TRBV6-2 or TRBV6-3 and TRBJ1-2, with D maybe TRBD1 (5 bases). The germline gives CDR1 MNHEY, CDR2 SVGEGT. This CDR3 comprises 13 residues. Deletions cut 5 bases from V and 7 bases from J, with 14 bases between.

This clonotype appeared a few times. V usage is TRBV3-1 and J usage is TRBJ2-3; maybe TRBD1 (5 bases). CDR3 size: 14 residues. Germline CDR1 is LGHDT and CDR2 is YNNKEL (reference sequence). V was pared by 0 bases and J by 10 bases, with 14 bases between. CDR3 sequence reads: CASSQDHQGLAQYF. Here the CDR3 DNA reads TGTGCCAGCAGCCAAGACCATCAGGGTCTAGCGCAGTATTTT.

In this sample, this clonotype turned up a few times. CDR3 in amino acids: CASSLEGAPLHF. The CDR3 DNA reads as TGTGCCAGCAGCTTAGAGGGGGCACCCCTCCACTTT. The genes are TRBV7-9 and TRBJ1-6; a weak D match, TRBD1 (6 bases). Germline-derived CDR1 and CDR2 are SEHNR and FQNEAQ (reference sequence). There are 12 residues in the CDR3. Trimming removed 1 base from V and 11 bases from J, with 6 bases in between.

The rearrangement joins TRBV27 to TRBJ1-5; D gene unclear. Trimming took off 1 base at V and 3 bases at J, with 10 bases between the two ends. Germline V gene lookup returns CDR1 MNHEY and CDR2 SMNVEV (reference sequence). The CDR3 loop spans 15 amino acids. CDR3 sequence reads: CASSLFGVDNQPQHF. The CDR3 DNA sequence: TGTGCCAGCAGTTTATTTGGGGTAGACAATCAGCCCCAGCATTTT.

This clonotype was recorded a few times. This chain joins TRBV4-1 and TRBJ2-7; D is perhaps TRBD1 or TRBD2 (5 bases each). Looked up from germline, CDR1 is MGHRA and CDR2 is YSYEKL. This CDR3 spans 15 amino acids. Between the trimmed V and J ends, which lost 4 bases and 0 bases, there was a span of 13 bases. In nucleotides, the CDR3 is TGCGCCAGCAGCCGGACTTTACAGGTCTCCTACGAGCAGTACGTC. Translated, it gives CASSRTLQVSYEQYV.

This chain uses TRBV5-1 with TRBJ2-7; 7 bases map to TRBD1. The CDR3 consists of 14 residues. V lost 0 bases and J lost 5; bases outside the gene matches: 5. From germline, CDR1 is SGHRS and CDR2 YFSETQ. The CDR3 is CASSLGQGRNEQYV. The CDR3 DNA follows: TGCGCCAGCAGCTTGGGACAGGGCCGGAACGAGCAGTACGTC.

A few counts support this clonotype. The chain is built from TRBV12-3 or TRBV12-4 and TRBJ1-6; weak D call: TRBD1 (5 bases). This CDR3 spans 14 amino acids. Trimming removed 6 bases from V and 10 bases from J, with 16 bases in between. CDR3 sequence reads: CASSYHGGGSPLHF. For the CDR3, the DNA is TGTGCCAGCAGCTACCACGGGGGAGGCTCACCCCTCCACTTT.

This clonotype was seen ten or more times. The CDR3 nucleotides read TGTGCCAGCAGTTACTCAGACAGAAGCACAGATACGCAGTATTTT. This translates into CASSYSDRSTDTQYF. V usage is TRBV6-5 and J usage is TRBJ2-3, with D possibly matching TRBD1 (5 bases). This CDR3 is 15 amino acids long. Between the trimmed V and J ends, which lost 0 bases and 0 bases, there was a span of 7 bases. The germline CDR1 and CDR2 sequences are MNHEY and SVGAGI.

There are many counts of this clonotype. CDR3 protein: CASSLERGRTQYF. The DNA of the CDR3 is TGTGCCAGCAGCTTAGAAAGGGGTAGGACCCAGTACTTC. V usage is TRBV7-2 and J usage is TRBJ2-5; D is perhaps TRBD1 (5 bases). Germline loops: CDR1 SGHTA, CDR2 FQGNSA. The V and J ends lost 1 base and 7 bases respectively, with 10 bases between them. This CDR3 is 13 amino acids long.

This clonotype was found a few times. V usage is TRBV7-2 and J usage is TRBJ1-1; 8 bases map to TRBD1. The CDR3 totals 14 residues. Losses at the gene ends were 5 bases for V and 4 bases for J; bases not matched to a gene: 6. The germline gives CDR1 SGHTA, CDR2 FQGNSA. Here the CDR3 reads CASSPTGVATEAFF. The CDR3, as DNA: TGTGCCAGCAGCCCGACAGGGGTAGCCACTGAAGCTTTCTTT.